The 29 T cell receptor beta chains listed next were all sequenced from one sample in a study of T cell changes during pregnancy in multiple sclerosis. Clones were sequenced by immunoSEQ multiplex PCR, and TCRdb holds only the in-frame ones, with some missing. The sample has more than 65,000 clones, more than 85% seen once. The material sequenced was peripheral blood, taken in the first trimester of pregnancy. Receptor source: a female donor with multiple sclerosis, enrolled in a pregnancy study.

A single count supports this clone. The gene calls are TRBV7-8 and TRBJ2-1, with 15 bases matching TRBD2. J was trimmed by 8 bases and V by 6 bases; bases with no gene match: 8. The CDR3 runs 16 residues. Looked up from germline, CDR1 is SGHVS and CDR2 is FQNEAQ. CDR3 in amino acids: CASRILGLAGGDEQFF. The CDR3 nucleotides are TGTGCCAGCAGGATCCTGGGACTAGCGGGAGGCGATGAGCAGTTCTTC.

The rearrangement uses TRBV5-1 and TRBJ2-3; TRBD2 matches 8 bases. Per germline, CDR1 SGHRS and CDR2 YFSETQ. This CDR3 is 16 amino acids long. J gave up 3 bases and V 3 bases, and 9 bases lay outside the gene matches. The CDR3 loop is CASSSGTGGPTDTQYF. The CDR3 nucleotides are TGCGCCAGCAGCTCCGGGACGGGAGGGCCAACAGATACGCAGTATTTT.

The rearrangement uses TRBV7-9 and TRBJ2-1; 8 bases are a match to TRBD2. The CDR3 totals 15 residues. Germline CDR1 reads SEHNR; CDR2 reads FQNEAQ (reference sequence). Trimming removed 5 bases from V and 5 bases from J; junction bases left unmatched: 8. Here the CDR3 reads CASSRDGGENNEQFF. CDR3 sequence (DNA): TGTGCCAGCAGCAGGGACGGGGGGGAGAACAATGAGCAGTTCTTC.

V is TRBV7-3 and J is TRBJ2-2; 9 nucleotides line up with TRBD2. Germline CDR1 reads SGHTA; CDR2 reads FQGTGA. The CDR3 is made up of 15 amino acids. Trimming removed 5 bases from V and 6 bases from J; junction bases left unmatched: 7. CDR3 coding DNA: TGTGCCAGCAGCATGACCGGGACTAGCCCCGGGGAGCTGTTTTTT. This sequence encodes CASSMTGTSPGELFF.

This rearrangement joins TRBV9 to TRBJ1-5; D call uncertain. The V and J ends lost 0 bases and 3 bases respectively, with 10 bases between them. Germline values: CDR1 SGDLS, CDR2 YYNGEE. The CDR3 contains 15 residues. The CDR3 loop reads CASSVDEGANQPQHF. The CDR3 nucleotides are TGTGCCAGCAGCGTAGATGAAGGAGCCAATCAGCCCCAGCATTTT.

This clone is a singleton in its sample. The V call is TRBV7-2, the J call TRBJ2-7, with TRBD2 matching over 12 bases. The V and J ends lost 3 bases and 5 bases, in that order; junction bases with no gene match: 8. CDR3 length equals 16 residues. Germline V gene lookup returns CDR1 SGHTA and CDR2 FQGNSA. The CDR3 is CASSLPRTSGIHEQYF. DNA for the CDR3: TGTGCCAGCAGCTTGCCCAGGACTAGCGGGATCCACGAGCAGTACTTC. Full variable domain (rest looked up from reference TRBV7-2 and TRBJ2-7): GAGVSQSPSNKVTEKGKDVELRCDPISGHTALYWYRQSLGQGLEFLIYFQGNSAPDKSGLPSDRFSAERTGGSVSTLTIQRTQQEDSAVYLCASSLPRTSGIHEQYFGPGTRLTVT.

The CDR3 DNA sequence: TGTGCCAGCAGCGTTGGCGGGACTAGCGGGAACACCGGGGAGCTGTTTTTT. It yields the protein CASSVGGTSGNTGELFF. The rearrangement joins TRBV9 to TRBJ2-2; 11 positions match TRBD2. This CDR3 has 17 amino acids. V was pared by 2 bases and J by 1 base, with 4 bases of the junction left unmatched. CDR1 and CDR2 from the germline V gene are SGDLS and YYNGEE.

The chain joins TRBV30 to TRBJ2-3; TRBD2 matches at 8 bases. J was trimmed by 4 bases and V by 4 bases; bases with no gene match: 10. Germline V lookup: CDR1 GTSNPN, CDR2 SVGIG (reference sequence). The CDR3 has 15 residues. The CDR3 nucleotides read TGTGCCTGGACAACTAGACGGGGGGGGTCAGATACGCAGTATTTT. Amino acids: CAWTTRRGGSDTQYF.

This clone is a singleton in its sample. The rearrangement uses TRBV14 and TRBJ2-5; a weak D match, TRBD1 (5 bases). CDR3 length: 15 residues. Per the germline V gene, CDR1 is SGHDN and CDR2 is FVKESK. V lost 4 bases and J 3 bases, leaving 15 bases between the germline ends. Here the CDR3 DNA reads TGTGCCAGCAGCCGAGTAGGGGTGGAAGAAGAGACCCAGTACTTC. Its protein is CASSRVGVEEETQYF.

This chain links TRBV5-8 with TRBJ2-2, with a possible D match to TRBD1 (6 bases). V was clipped by 1 base and J by 6 bases, with 7 bases between them. Germline CDR1 SGHTS, CDR2 YDEGEE. This CDR3 contains 13 residues. The DNA for the CDR3 is TGTGCCAGCAGCTTGAGGGGGTCCGGGGAGCTGTTTTTT. It encodes CASSLRGSGELFF.

The chain joins TRBV19 to TRBJ2-2, with D possibly matching TRBD1 (6 bases). Germline CDR1 reads LNHDA; CDR2 reads SQIVND (reference sequence). Between the trimmed V and J ends, which lost 5 bases and 1 base, there was a span of 14 bases. The CDR3 is 16 residues long. CDR3 sequence (DNA): TGTGCCAGTAGTCCTACAGGGAATTGGAACACCGGGGAGCTGTTTTTT. Its protein is CASSPTGNWNTGELFF.

This chain joins TRBV10-1 and TRBJ1-6, with 9 nucleotides matching TRBD1. CDR3 length: 14 residues. J was trimmed by 6 bases and V by 8 bases; bases with no gene match: 5. Germline V gives CDR1 WNHNN, CDR2 SYGVQD (reference sequence). In nucleotides, the CDR3 is TGCGCCAGCCTTCGGGACAGGGCTAATTCACCCCTCCACTTT. As protein: CASLRDRANSPLHF.

The chain carries TRBV28 and TRBJ1-5; unclear D gene. The germline V gene encodes CDR1 MDHEN and CDR2 SYDVKM. V gave up 6 bases and J gave up 5 bases, with 14 bases separating them. CDR3 length: 14 residues. CDR3 loop: CASSAGDRDQPQHF. Here the CDR3 DNA reads TGTGCCAGCAGCGCCGGGGATCGAGATCAGCCCCAGCATTTT.

This clone was picked up one time. V and J are TRBV30 and TRBJ1-1; 8 nucleotides match TRBD1. The length of the CDR3 is 14 residues. Per germline, CDR1 GTSNPN and CDR2 SVGIG (reference sequence). The junction had 10 bases not matched to a gene; V was cut back by 3 bases and J by 7 bases. The CDR3 reads CAWSHSYDRGEAFF. The CDR3 nucleotides are TGTGCCTGGAGCCACTCTTACGACAGGGGTGAAGCTTTCTTT.

This chain joins TRBV10-2 and TRBJ2-5, with 9 bases aligning to TRBD2. CDR1 is WSHSY, CDR2 SAAADI, per germline. The V gene end was trimmed by 3 bases and the J gene end by 1 base; junction bases not matched to a gene: 3. There are 15 residues in the CDR3. The CDR3 DNA sequence: TGCGCCAGCAGTGAAACTAGCGGGCTCCAAGAGACCCAGTACTTC. The encoded protein is CASSETSGLQETQYF.

V and J are TRBV10-3 and TRBJ2-1; 9 positions agree with TRBD2. The CDR3 length is 15 residues. The germline V gene encodes CDR1 ENHRY and CDR2 SYGVKD. V dropped 7 bases and J dropped 3; count of bases not matched to a gene: 7. CDR3 nucleotides: TGTGCCATCAAGCAGACTAGCGGACACTACAATGAGCAGTTCTTC. Its protein is CAIKQTSGHYNEQFF.

This chain uses TRBV6-5 with TRBJ1-1, with D perhaps TRBD1 (6 bases). Germline V lookup: CDR1 MNHEY, CDR2 SVGAGI. The CDR3 has 15 amino acids. With 4 bases removed from V and 7 bases from J, the gap between germline ends came to 19 bases. CDR3 coding DNA: TGTGCCAGCAGTTCGGGGGCACGCGGGAGGGGTGAAGCTTTCTTT. Protein sequence: CASSSGARGRGEAFF.

J is TRBJ1-1 and V is TRBV2; possible D gene TRBD1, 6 bases. CDR3 size: 15 residues. CDR1 is SNHLY, CDR2 FYNNEI, per germline. Trimming took 2 bases from V and 1 from J, leaving 11 bases between them. The CDR3 bases are TGTGCCAGCAGTGAACGCCTGGGACAGAACACTGAAGCTTTCTTT. It yields the protein CASSERLGQNTEAFF.

The rearrangement joins TRBV25-1 to TRBJ1-2, with a possible D match to TRBD1 (5 bases). The CDR3 runs to 13 residues. Germline V gene lookup returns CDR1 MGHDK and CDR2 SYGVNS. V lost 3 bases and J lost 6, with 11 bases in between. DNA of the CDR3: TGTGCCAGCAGTGAGGGCAGGGTTAATGGCTACACCTTC. Protein product: CASSEGRVNGYTF.

The rearrangement uses TRBV6-5 and TRBJ1-1, with 7 bases that match TRBD1. Per germline, CDR1 MNHEY and CDR2 SVGAGI. The junction had 7 bases not matched to a gene; V was cut back by 4 bases and J by 11 bases. The CDR3 loop spans 12 amino acids. Here the CDR3 reads CASSFTGERAFF. For the CDR3, the DNA is TGTGCCAGCAGTTTCACAGGGGAGAGGGCTTTCTTT.

This chain joins TRBV6-5 and TRBJ2-7; weak D call: TRBD1 (6 bases). Germline loops: CDR1 MNHEY, CDR2 SVGAGI. This CDR3 comprises 15 residues. Trimming pared 5 bases from V and 0 bases from J, leaving 14 bases between. The CDR3 DNA reads TGTGCCAGCAGTGCTGACAGGAGGAGCTCCTACGAGCAGTACTTC. This translates into CASSADRRSSYEQYF.

The chain carries TRBV10-3 and TRBJ2-7; 9 bases line up with TRBD1. Trimming took 11 bases from V and 7 from J; bases not matched to a gene: 15. This CDR3 region has 14 residues. Germline lookup yields CDR1 ENHRY and CDR2 SYGVKD. The CDR3 bases are TGTGCCTCGAACGGACAGGGGTACTACTCGGAGCAGTACTTC. As protein: CASNGQGYYSEQYF.

The chain links TRBV10-2 to TRBJ2-1; 9 positions match TRBD2. The CDR3 covers 15 residues. Germline V gene lookup returns CDR1 WSHSY and CDR2 SAAADI. V was clipped by 1 base and J by 10 bases; unmatched bases: 8. CDR3 in DNA: TGCGCCAGCAGTGAGTTTAGCGGGAGACGGGGGGAGCAGTTCTTC. Translating gives CASSEFSGRRGEQFF.

V usage is TRBV9 and J usage is TRBJ1-1, with D unresolved. The CDR3 runs 15 residues. Germline V gene lookup returns CDR1 SGDLS and CDR2 YYNGEE. V was shortened by 4 bases and J by 0 bases, with 13 bases between the two germline ends. The chain's CDR3 is CASSSRTGMNTEAFF. CDR3 in DNA: TGTGCCAGCAGCTCTCGGACGGGGATGAACACTGAAGCTTTCTTT.

This chain joins TRBV28 and TRBJ2-3; 7 positions agree with TRBD2. CDR1 MDHEN and CDR2 SYDVKM come from the germline V gene. V gave up 2 bases and J gave up 1 base; unmatched junction bases: 12. The CDR3 has 18 residues. The CDR3 region has the DNA TGTGCCAGCAGTTTACCTAGGAGGGCTAGCGGCCGCACAGATACGCAGTATTTT. The encoded protein is CASSLPRRASGRTDTQYF. The full variable domain, rest sourced from reference TRBV28 and TRBJ2-3, is DVKVTQSSRYLVKRTGEKVFLECVQDMDHENMFWYRQDPGLGLRLIYFSYDVKMKEKGDIPEGYSVSREKKERFSLILESASTNQTSMYLCASSLPRRASGRTDTQYFGPGTRLTVL.

This clone was seen once. The chain joins TRBV9 to TRBJ1-5; D ambiguous. Deletions cut 0 bases from V and 4 bases from J, with 11 bases between. From germline, CDR1 is SGDLS and CDR2 YYNGEE. The CDR3 extends over 15 amino acids. CDR3 bases: TGTGCCAGCAGCGTAGGGGCAGCACAGAATCAGCCCCAGCATTTT. This sequence encodes CASSVGAAQNQPQHF.

J is TRBJ1-2 and V is TRBV7-9; 9 bases are shared with TRBD1. Losses at the gene ends were 2 bases for V and 8 bases for J; bases not matched to a gene: 9. Germline CDR1 reads SEHNR; CDR2 reads FQNEAQ (reference sequence). The CDR3 length is 15 residues. The CDR3 is CASSLMLTGGVGYTF. CDR3 nucleotides: TGTGCCAGCAGCTTAATGTTAACAGGGGGCGTGGGCTACACCTTC.

The chain is built from TRBV28 and TRBJ2-5; D not resolved. This CDR3 spans 14 amino acids. The germline CDR1 and CDR2 sequences are MDHEN and SYDVKM. The V end lost 4 bases, the J end lost 0 bases, and 9 bases lay between the germline ends. The CDR3 here is CASSSRLNQETQYF. The DNA for the CDR3 is TGTGCCAGCAGTTCAAGACTGAACCAAGAGACCCAGTACTTC.

V gene TRBV27 combines with J gene TRBJ2-7; TRBD2 matches 11 bases. V shed 5 bases and J 11 bases; nucleotides not matched to a gene: 8. The length of the CDR3 is 13 residues. The germline CDR1 and CDR2 sequences are MNHEY and SMNVEV (reference sequence). The CDR3 reads CASSLSRLAGKYF. CDR3 coding DNA: TGTGCCAGCAGTCTCTCCCGACTAGCGGGAAAGTACTTC.